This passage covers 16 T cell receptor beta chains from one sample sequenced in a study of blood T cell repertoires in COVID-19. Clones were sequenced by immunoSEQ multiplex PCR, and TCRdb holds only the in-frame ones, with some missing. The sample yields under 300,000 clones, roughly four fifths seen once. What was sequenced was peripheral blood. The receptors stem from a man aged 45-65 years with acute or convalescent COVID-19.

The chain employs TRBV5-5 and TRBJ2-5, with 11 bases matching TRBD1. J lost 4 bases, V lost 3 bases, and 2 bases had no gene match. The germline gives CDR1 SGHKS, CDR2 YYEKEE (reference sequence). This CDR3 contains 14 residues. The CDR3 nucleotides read TGTGCCAGCAGCTGGGGGACAGGGGGAGAGACCCAGTACTTC. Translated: CASSWGTGGETQYF.

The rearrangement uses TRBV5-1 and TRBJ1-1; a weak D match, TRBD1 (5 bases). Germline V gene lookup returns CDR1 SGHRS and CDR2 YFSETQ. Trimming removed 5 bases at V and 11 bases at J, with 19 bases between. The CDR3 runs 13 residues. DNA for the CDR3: TGCGCCAGCAGTTCGGGGGGGAAGGTAGCGGCTTTCTTT. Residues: CASSSGGKVAAFF. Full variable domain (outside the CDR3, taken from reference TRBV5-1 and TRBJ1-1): KAGVTQTPRYLIKTRGQQVTLSCSPISGHRSVSWYQQTPGQGLQFLFEYFSETQRNKGNFPGRFSGRQFSNSRSEMNVSTLELGDSALYLCASSSGGKVAAFFGQGTRLTVV.

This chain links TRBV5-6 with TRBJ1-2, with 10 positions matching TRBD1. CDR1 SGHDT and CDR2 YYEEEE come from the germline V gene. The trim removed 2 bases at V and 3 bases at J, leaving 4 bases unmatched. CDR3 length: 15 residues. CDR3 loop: CASSFEGQGHYGYTF. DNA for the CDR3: TGTGCCAGCAGCTTCGAGGGACAGGGGCACTATGGCTACACCTTC.

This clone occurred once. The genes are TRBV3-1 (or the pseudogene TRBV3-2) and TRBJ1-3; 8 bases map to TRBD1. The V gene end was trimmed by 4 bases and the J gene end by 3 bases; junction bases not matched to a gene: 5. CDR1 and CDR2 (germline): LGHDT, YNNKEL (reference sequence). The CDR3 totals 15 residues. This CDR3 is CASSRKTGVGNTIYF. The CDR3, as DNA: TGTGCCAGCAGCCGAAAGACAGGGGTTGGAAACACCATATATTTT.

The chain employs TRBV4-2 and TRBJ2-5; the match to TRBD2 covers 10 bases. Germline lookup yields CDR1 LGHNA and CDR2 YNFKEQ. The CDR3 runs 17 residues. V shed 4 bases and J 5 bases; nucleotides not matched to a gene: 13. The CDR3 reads CASSPRGAGGPGETQYF. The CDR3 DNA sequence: TGTGCCAGCAGCCCCCGAGGAGCGGGGGGGCCGGGGGAGACCCAGTACTTC.

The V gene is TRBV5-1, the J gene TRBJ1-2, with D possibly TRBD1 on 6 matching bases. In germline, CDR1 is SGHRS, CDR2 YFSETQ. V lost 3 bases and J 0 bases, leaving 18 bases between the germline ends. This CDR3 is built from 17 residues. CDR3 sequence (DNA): TGCGCCAGCAGCTCGATAGCAGGGGCGACCTCTAACTATGGCTACACCTTC. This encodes CASSSIAGATSNYGYTF.

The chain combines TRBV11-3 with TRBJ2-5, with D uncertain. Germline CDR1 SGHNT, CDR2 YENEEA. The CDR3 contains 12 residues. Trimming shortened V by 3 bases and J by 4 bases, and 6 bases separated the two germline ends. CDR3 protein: CASSFPGETQYF. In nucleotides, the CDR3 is TGTGCCAGCAGCTTTCCGGGAGAGACCCAGTACTTC. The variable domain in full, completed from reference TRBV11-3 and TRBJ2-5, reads EAGVVQSPRYKIIEKKQPVAFWCNPISGHNTLYWYLQNLGQGPELLIRYENEEAVDDSQLPKDRFSAERLKGVDSTLKIQPAELGDSAVYLCASSFPGETQYFGPGTRLLVL.

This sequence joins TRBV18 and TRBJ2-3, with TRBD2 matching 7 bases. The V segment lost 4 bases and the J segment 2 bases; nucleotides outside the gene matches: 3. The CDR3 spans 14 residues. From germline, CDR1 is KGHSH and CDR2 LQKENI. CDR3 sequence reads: CASSRGSDTDTQYF. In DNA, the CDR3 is TGTGCCAGCTCACGCGGGAGTGACACAGATACGCAGTATTTT.

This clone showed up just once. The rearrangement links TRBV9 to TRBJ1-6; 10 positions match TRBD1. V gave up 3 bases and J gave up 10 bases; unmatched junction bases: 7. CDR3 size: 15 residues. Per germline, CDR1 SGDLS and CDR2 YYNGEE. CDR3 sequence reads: CASSETGTGESPLHF. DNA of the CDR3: TGTGCCAGCAGCGAAACCGGGACAGGGGAATCACCCCTCCACTTT.

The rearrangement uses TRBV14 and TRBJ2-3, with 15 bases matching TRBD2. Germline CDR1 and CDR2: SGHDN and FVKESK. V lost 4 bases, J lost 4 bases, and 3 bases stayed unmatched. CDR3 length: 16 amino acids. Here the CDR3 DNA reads TGTGCCAGCAGCCGCGGACTAGCGGGAGGGGCAGATACGCAGTATTTT. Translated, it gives CASSRGLAGGADTQYF.

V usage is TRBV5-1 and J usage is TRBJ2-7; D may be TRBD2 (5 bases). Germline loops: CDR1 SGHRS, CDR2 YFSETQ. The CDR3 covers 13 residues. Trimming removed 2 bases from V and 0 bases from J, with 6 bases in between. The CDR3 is CASSFSDSYEQYF. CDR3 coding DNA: TGCGCCAGCAGCTTTAGCGACTCCTACGAGCAGTACTTC. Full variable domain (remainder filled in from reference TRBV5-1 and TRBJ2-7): KAGVTQTPRYLIKTRGQQVTLSCSPISGHRSVSWYQQTPGQGLQFLFEYFSETQRNKGNFPGRFSGRQFSNSRSEMNVSTLELGDSALYLCASSFSDSYEQYFGPGTRLTVT.

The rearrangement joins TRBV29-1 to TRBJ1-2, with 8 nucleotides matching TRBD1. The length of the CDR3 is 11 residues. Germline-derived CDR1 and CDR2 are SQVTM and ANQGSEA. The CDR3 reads CSSRTGNGYTF. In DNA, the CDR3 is TGCAGTTCCAGGACAGGGAATGGCTACACCTTC.

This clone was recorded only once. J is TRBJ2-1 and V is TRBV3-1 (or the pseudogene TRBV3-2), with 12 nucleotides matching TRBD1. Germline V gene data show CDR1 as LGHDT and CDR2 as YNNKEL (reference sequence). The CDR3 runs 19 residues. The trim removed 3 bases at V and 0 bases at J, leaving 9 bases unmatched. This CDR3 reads CASSQGQGASGSSYNEQFF. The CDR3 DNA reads TGTGCCAGCAGCCAGGGACAGGGGGCTAGCGGGAGCTCCTACAATGAGCAGTTCTTC.

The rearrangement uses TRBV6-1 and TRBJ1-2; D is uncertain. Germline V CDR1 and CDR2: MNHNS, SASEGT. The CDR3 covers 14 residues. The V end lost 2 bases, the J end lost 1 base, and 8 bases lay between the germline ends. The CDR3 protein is CASSEFAVNYGYTF. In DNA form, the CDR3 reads TGTGCCAGCAGTGAATTCGCGGTTAACTATGGCTACACCTTC.

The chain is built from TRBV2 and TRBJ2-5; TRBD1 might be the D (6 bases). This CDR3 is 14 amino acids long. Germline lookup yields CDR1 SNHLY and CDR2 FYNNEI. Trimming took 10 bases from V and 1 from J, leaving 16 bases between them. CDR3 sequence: CANFDRHSQETQYF. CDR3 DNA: TGTGCCAATTTCGACAGGCACTCCCAAGAGACCCAGTACTTC.

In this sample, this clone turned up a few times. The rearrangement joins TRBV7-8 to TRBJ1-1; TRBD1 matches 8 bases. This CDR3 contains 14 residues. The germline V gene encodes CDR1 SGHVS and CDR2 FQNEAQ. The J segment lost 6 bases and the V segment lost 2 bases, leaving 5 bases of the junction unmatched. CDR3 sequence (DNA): TGTGCCAGCAGCTTAAATAACAGGGGGGCTGAAGCTTTCTTT. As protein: CASSLNNRGAEAFF.